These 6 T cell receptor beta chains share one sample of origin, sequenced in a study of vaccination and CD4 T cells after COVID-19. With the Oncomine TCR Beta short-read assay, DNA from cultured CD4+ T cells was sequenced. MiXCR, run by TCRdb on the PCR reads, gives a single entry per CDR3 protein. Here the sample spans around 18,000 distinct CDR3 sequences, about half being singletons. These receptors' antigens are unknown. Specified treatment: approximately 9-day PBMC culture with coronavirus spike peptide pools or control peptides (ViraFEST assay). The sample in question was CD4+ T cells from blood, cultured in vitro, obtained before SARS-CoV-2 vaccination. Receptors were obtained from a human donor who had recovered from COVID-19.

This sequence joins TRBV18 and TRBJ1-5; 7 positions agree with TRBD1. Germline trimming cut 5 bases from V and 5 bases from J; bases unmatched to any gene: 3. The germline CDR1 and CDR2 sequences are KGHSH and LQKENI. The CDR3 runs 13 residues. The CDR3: CASSNGQDQPQHF. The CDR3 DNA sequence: TGTGCCAGCTCAAACGGACAGGATCAGCCCCAGCATTTT.

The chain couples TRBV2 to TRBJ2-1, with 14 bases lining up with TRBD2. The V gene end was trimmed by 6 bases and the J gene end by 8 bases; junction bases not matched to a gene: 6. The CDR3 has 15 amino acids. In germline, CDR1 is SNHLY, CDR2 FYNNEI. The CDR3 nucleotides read TGTGCCAGCAGGCCGGGACTAGCGGGAGTAGATGAGCAGTTCTTC. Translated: CASRPGLAGVDEQFF.

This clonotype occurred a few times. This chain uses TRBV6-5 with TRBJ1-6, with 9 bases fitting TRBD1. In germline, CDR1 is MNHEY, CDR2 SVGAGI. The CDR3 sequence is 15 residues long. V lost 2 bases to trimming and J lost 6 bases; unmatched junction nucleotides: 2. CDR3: CASSYEGQGNSPLHF. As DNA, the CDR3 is TGTGCCAGCAGTTACGAGGGACAGGGTAATTCACCCCTCCACTTT.

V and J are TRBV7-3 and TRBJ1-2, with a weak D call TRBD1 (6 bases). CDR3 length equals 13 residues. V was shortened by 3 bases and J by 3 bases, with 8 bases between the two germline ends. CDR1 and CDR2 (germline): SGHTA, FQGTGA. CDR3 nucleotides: TGTGCCAGCAGCTTGGACAGAGACTATGGCTACACCTTC. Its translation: CASSLDRDYGYTF.

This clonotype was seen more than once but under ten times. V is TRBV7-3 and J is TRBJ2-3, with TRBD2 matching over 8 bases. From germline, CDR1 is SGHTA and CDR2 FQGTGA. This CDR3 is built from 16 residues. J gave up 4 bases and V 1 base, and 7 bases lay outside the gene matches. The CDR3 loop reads CASSLNSGLGPDTQYF. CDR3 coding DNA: TGTGCCAGCAGCTTAAATTCGGGACTAGGTCCAGATACGCAGTATTTT.

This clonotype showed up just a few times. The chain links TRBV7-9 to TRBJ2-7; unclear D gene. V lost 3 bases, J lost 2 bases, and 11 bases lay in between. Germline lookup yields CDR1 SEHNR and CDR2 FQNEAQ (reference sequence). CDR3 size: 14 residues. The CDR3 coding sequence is TGTGCCAGCAGCTTCCGACGCGATGCCTACGAGCAGTACTTC. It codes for CASSFRRDAYEQYF.